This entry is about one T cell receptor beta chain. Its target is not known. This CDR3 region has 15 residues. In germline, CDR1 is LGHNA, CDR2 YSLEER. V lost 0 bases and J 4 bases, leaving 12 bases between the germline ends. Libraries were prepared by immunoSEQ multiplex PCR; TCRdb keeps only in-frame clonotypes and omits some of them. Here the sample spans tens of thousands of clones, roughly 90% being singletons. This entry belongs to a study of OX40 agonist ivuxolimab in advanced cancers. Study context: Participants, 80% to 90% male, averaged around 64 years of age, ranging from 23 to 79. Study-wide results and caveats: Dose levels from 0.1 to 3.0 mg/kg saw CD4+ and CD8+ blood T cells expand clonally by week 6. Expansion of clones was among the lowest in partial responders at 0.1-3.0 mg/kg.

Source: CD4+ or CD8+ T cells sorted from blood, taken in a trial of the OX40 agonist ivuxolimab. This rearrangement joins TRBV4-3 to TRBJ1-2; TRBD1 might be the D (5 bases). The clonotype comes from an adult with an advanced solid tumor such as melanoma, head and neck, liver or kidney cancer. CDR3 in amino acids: CASSQDSGQFYGYTF. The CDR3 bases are TGCGCCAGCAGCCAAGACTCCGGACAATTCTATGGCTACACCTTC.